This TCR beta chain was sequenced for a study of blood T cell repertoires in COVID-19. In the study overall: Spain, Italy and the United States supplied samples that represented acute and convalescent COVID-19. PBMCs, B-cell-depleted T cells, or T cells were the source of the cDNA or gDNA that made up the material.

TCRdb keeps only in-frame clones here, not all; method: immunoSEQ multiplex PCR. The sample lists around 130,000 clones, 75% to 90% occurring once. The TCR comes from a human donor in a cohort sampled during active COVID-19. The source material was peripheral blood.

DNA of the CDR3: TGTGCCAGCAGCCAAGATACAGCGGGGGGCCCTAAGTTCTTC. Amino acids: CASSQDTAGGPKFF. The chain is built from TRBV14 and TRBJ2-1, with TRBD2 identical over 9 bases. CDR3 length: 14 residues. With V trimmed by 0 bases and J by 14 bases, 8 bases remained unmatched. CDR1 is SGHDN, CDR2 FVKESK, per germline. The variable domain in full, with the rest retrieved from reference TRBV14 and TRBJ2-1, is EAGVTQFPSHSVIEKGQTVTLRCDPISGHDNLYWYRRVMGKEIKFLLHFVKESKQDESGMPNNRFLAERTGGTYSTLKVQPAELEDSGVYFCASSQDTAGGPKFFGPGTRLTVL.